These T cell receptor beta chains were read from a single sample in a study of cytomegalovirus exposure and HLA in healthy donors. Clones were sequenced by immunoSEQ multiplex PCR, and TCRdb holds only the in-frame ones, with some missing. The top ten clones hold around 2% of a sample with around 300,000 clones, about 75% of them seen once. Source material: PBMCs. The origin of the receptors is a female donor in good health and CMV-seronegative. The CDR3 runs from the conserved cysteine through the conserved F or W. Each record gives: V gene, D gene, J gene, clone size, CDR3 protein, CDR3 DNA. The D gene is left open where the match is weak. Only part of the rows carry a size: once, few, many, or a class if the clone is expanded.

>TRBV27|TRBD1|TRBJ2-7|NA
CASSFLKTGQGAFSYEQYF
TGTGCCAGCAGTTTCTTGAAAACGGGACAGGGGGCGTTTTCCTACGAGCAGTACTTC
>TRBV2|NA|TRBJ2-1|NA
CASKGNEQFF
TGTGCCAGCAAGGGGAATGAGCAGTTCTTC
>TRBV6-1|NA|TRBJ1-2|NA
CASREDPNPTRYTF
TGTGCCAGCAGGGAGGACCCTAACCCCACGCGCTACACCTTC
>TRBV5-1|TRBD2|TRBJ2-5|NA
CASSVAGNQETQYF
TGCGCCAGCAGCGTAGCGGGAAACCAAGAGACCCAGTACTTC
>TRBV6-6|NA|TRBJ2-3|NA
CASSPPADTQYF
TGTGCCAGCAGTCCCCCCGCAGATACGCAGTATTTT
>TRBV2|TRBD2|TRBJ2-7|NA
CASSPQRGPTYEQYF
TGTGCCAGCAGTCCTCAGCGGGGCCCTACCTACGAGCAGTACTTC
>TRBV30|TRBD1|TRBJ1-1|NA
CAWSKPPGQGFEAFF
TGTGCCTGGAGTAAACCTCCGGGACAGGGCTTTGAAGCTTTCTTT
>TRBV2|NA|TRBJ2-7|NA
CASSAPRAYEQYF
TGTGCCAGCAGTGCCCCCAGGGCCTACGAGCAGTACTTC
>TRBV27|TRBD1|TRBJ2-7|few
CASSFGQGNYEQYF
TGTGCCAGCAGTTTCGGACAGGGAAACTACGAGCAGTACTTC
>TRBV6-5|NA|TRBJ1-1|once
CASWRINTEAFF
TGTGCCAGCTGGCGGATTAACACTGAAGCTTTCTTT
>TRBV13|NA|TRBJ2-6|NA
CASSSGGSGANVLTF
TGTGCCAGCAGCTCCGGGGGCTCTGGGGCCAACGTCCTGACTTTC
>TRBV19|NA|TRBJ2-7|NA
CASSPQTPYEQYF
TGTGCCAGTAGTCCGCAGACACCGTACGAGCAGTACTTC
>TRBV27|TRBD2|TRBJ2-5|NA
CASSPISSGRAWETQYF
TGTGCCAGCAGTCCCATATCCAGCGGGAGGGCCTGGGAGACCCAGTACTTC
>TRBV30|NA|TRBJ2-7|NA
CAWSVREGWAYEQYF
TGTGCCTGGAGTGTACGGGAAGGGTGGGCCTACGAGCAGTACTTC
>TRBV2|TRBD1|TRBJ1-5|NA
CASSPDRARQPQHF
TGTGCCAGCAGTCCGGACAGGGCGAGACAGCCCCAGCATTTT
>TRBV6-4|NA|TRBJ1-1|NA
CASSGQIGTEAFF
TGTGCCAGCTCAGGACAGATCGGCACTGAAGCTTTCTTT
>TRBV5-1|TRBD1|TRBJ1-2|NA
CASSTGDRGANYGYTF
TGCGCCAGCAGCACCGGGGACAGGGGAGCTAACTATGGCTACACCTTC
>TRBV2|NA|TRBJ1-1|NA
CASNTQGTEAFF
TGTGCCAGCAACACACAGGGAACTGAAGCTTTCTTT
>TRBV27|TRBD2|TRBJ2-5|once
CASSLSPSGGQETQYF
TGTGCCAGCAGTTTAAGCCCCAGCGGGGGACAAGAGACCCAGTACTTC
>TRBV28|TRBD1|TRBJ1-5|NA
CASSPPGQKPLIVGQPQHF
TGTGCCAGCAGCCCCCCGGGACAGAAACCCCTAATCGTCGGACAGCCCCAGCATTTT
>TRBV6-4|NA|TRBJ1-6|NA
CASRDEQSSYNSPLHF
TGTGCCAGCAGAGATGAACAGAGCTCCTATAATTCACCCCTCCACTTT
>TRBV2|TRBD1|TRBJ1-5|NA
CASAQGASNQPQHF
TGTGCCAGCGCACAGGGGGCAAGCAATCAGCCCCAGCATTTT
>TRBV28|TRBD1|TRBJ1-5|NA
CASSLPTGGNQPQHF
TGTGCCAGCAGTTTACCTACAGGGGGCAATCAGCCCCAGCATTTT
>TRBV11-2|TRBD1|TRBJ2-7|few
CASSLETTGGFGHEQYF
TGTGCCAGCAGCTTAGAGACCACAGGGGGCTTTGGCCACGAGCAGTACTTC
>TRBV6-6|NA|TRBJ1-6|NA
CASSHRDENSPLHF
TGTGCCAGCAGTCACCGGGATGAGAATTCACCCCTCCACTTT